The TCR beta chain described here comes from a study of blood T cell repertoires in COVID-19. Study-level information: There were acute and convalescent COVID-19 samples, and they came from the United States, Italy and Spain.

In the original analysis: Reference gene primer amplification in the assay estimated nucleated cell counts. The method was immunoSEQ multiplex PCR; TCRdb's version includes in-frame clones alone and lacks a portion of them. V and J calls and clone size follow that table, whereas D and trimming were derived from the DNA. The data hold roughly 120,000 clones, with roughly three quarters observed a single time. This TCR derives from a woman of 80 years or more with acute or convalescent COVID-19. Sequenced sample: peripheral blood.

CDR3 region: CASSLDRGTYNEQFF. The CDR3 DNA reads TGTGCCAGCAGTTTAGACAGGGGAACCTACAATGAGCAGTTCTTC. The genes are TRBV5-4 and TRBJ2-1; 8 nucleotides agree with TRBD1. Germline V gene lookup returns CDR1 SGHNT and CDR2 YYREEE (reference sequence). This CDR3 comprises 15 residues. Trimming removed 5 bases from V and 2 bases from J; junction bases left unmatched: 6.